This passage covers 24 T cell receptor beta chains from one sample sequenced in a study of vaccination and CD4 T cells after COVID-19. The antigens for these receptors are not known. The sample's treatment: roughly ten-day PBMC culture with coronavirus spike peptide pools or control peptides (ViraFEST assay). CD4+ T cells that had been cultured provided DNA sequenced with the Oncomine TCR Beta short-read assay. MiXCR was run by TCRdb on the PCR reads, yielding one entry per CDR3 protein. The sample carries more than 10,000 distinct CDR3 sequences, 55% to 80% recorded once. The sample consisted of CD4+ T cells from blood, cultured in vitro, taken before SARS-CoV-2 vaccination. The receptors were gathered from a human donor who had recovered from COVID-19.

This chain connects TRBV28 to TRBJ1-5, with D unclear. Germline values: CDR1 MDHEN, CDR2 SYDVKM. There are 14 residues in the CDR3. Trimming removed 3 bases from V and 4 bases from J, with 10 bases in between. The CDR3 bases are TGTGCCAGCAGTTTTGGCAGAGGGAATCAGCCCCAGCATTTT. It specifies CASSFGRGNQPQHF.

This clonotype was picked up one time. The chain carries TRBV15 and TRBJ1-5, with TRBD1 identical over 9 bases. J gave up 3 bases and V 5 bases, and 5 bases lay outside the gene matches. Germline values: CDR1 LNHNV, CDR2 YYDKDF (reference sequence). The CDR3 has 15 residues. The CDR3: CATSAGQGLNQPQHF. DNA for the CDR3: TGTGCCACCAGCGCGGGACAGGGACTCAATCAGCCCCAGCATTTT.

This clonotype is judged medium-sized (0.01 to 0.1%). The chain joins TRBV27 to TRBJ1-2; TRBD1 might be the D (5 bases). The CDR3 runs 15 residues. With 4 bases removed from V and 8 bases from J, the gap between germline ends came to 20 bases. CDR1 and CDR2 (germline): MNHEY, SMNVEV (reference sequence). CDR3 in amino acids: CASSSSAQGRRGYTF. DNA of the CDR3: TGTGCCAGCAGTTCCTCCGCCCAGGGCCGTCGGGGCTACACCTTC.

The chain couples TRBV20-1 to TRBJ2-5; D not certain. The CDR3 consists of 10 residues. The germline V and J ends were trimmed by 6 bases and 5 bases, with 7 bases remaining between them. Germline V CDR1 and CDR2: DFQATT, SNEGSKA (reference sequence). The CDR3 loop reads CSARMETQYF. The CDR3 nucleotides are TGCAGTGCGAGAATGGAGACCCAGTACTTC.

V usage is TRBV21-1 and J usage is TRBJ2-1; no DNA check was done on the table's D call, TRBD2. TRBV21-1 is noted as a pseudogene. The CDR3 loop spans 14 amino acids. The CDR3 reads CASSTGTSCNEQFF. CDR3 nucleotides: TGTGCCAGCAGCACGGGGACTAGTTGTAATGAGCAGTTCTTC.

CDR3 sequence: CSAAGAKPLYYEQYF. CDR3 nucleotides: TGCAGTGCGGCAGGGGCTAAGCCCTTATATTACGAGCAGTACTTC. The genes are TRBV20-1 and TRBJ2-7, with D maybe TRBD1 (6 bases). The CDR3 loop spans 15 amino acids. Trimming took off 6 bases at V and 4 bases at J, with 22 bases between the two ends. Germline CDR1 is DFQATT and CDR2 is SNEGSKA (reference sequence).

This rearrangement joins TRBV5-6 to TRBJ2-2; either TRBD1 or TRBD2 may fit D (7 bases each). The V gene's germline CDR1 is SGHDT and CDR2 YYEEEE. This CDR3 is built from 16 residues. V gave up 4 bases and J gave up 4 bases, with 17 bases separating them. CDR3 in amino acids: CASSLPRGGRTGELFF. CDR3 DNA sequence: TGTGCCAGCAGCCTCCCCAGGGGGGGCCGCACCGGGGAGCTGTTTTTT.

The genes are TRBV11-3 and TRBJ2-2; no definite D call. This CDR3 comprises 14 residues. V was cut by 2 bases and J by 1 base, with 5 bases left in between. Germline V gene data show CDR1 as SGHNT and CDR2 as YENEEA. The CDR3 sequence is CASSLRQNTGELFF. In DNA form, the CDR3 reads TGTGCCAGCAGCTTACGTCAGAACACCGGGGAGCTGTTTTTT. Full variable domain (remainder filled in from reference TRBV11-3 and TRBJ2-2): EAGVVQSPRYKIIEKKQPVAFWCNPISGHNTLYWYLQNLGQGPELLIRYENEEAVDDSQLPKDRFSAERLKGVDSTLKIQPAELGDSAVYLCASSLRQNTGELFFGEGSRLTVL.

The V and J genes are TRBV28 and TRBJ2-5, with a weak D call TRBD1 (5 bases). The V end lost 6 bases, the J end lost 5 bases, and 13 bases lay between the germline ends. CDR3 length: 13 amino acids. Germline CDR1 and CDR2: MDHEN and SYDVKM. CDR3 sequence reads: CASSLAGMETQYF. Written as DNA, the CDR3 is TGTGCCAGCAGCCTCGCAGGGATGGAGACCCAGTACTTC.

Of note for this clonotype: Relative to the germline gene, one junction end is altered; a read error may explain this. The CDR3 DNA follows: TGTGCCAGCAGAGAAGCCTCCGGGACAGGGTCAAAAACCTTC. It is translated as CASREASGTGSKTF. The rearrangement joins TRBV2 to TRBJ1-2, with 9 bases fitting TRBD1. The CDR3 spans 14 residues. CDR1 is SNHLY and CDR2 is FYNNEI in the germline V gene.

A single count supports this clonotype. The chain recombines TRBV6-1 with TRBJ1-1, with 9 positions matching TRBD1. V trimming: 5 bases; J trimming: 14 bases; junction bases outside the gene matches: 6. This CDR3 is built from 11 residues. Germline loops: CDR1 MNHNS, CDR2 SASEGT. In DNA, the CDR3 is TGTGCCAGCAGTAGACAGGGGGGGGGCTTCTTT. It is translated as CASSRQGGGFF.

This rearrangement joins TRBV25-1 to TRBJ2-7; the D gene is possibly TRBD1 (6 bases). The V gene's germline CDR1 is MGHDK and CDR2 SYGVNS. The CDR3 consists of 14 residues. V lost 1 base, J lost 2 bases, and 9 bases lay in between. CDR3 protein: CASSELDRPYEQYF. The CDR3 DNA reads as TGTGCCAGCAGTGAATTGGACAGACCCTACGAGCAGTACTTC.

This clonotype was observed a handful of times. This chain's CDR3 is CSARVGEHYGYTF. For the CDR3, the DNA is TGCAGTGCTAGAGTGGGGGAACACTATGGCTACACCTTC. The chain carries TRBV20-1 and TRBJ1-2; tentative D call: TRBD1 (5 bases). Deletions cut 1 base from V and 3 bases from J, with 9 bases between. CDR1 and CDR2 (germline): DFQATT, SNEGSKA (reference sequence). The CDR3 consists of 13 residues.

The chain employs TRBV4-2 and TRBJ2-2; D is undetermined. The CDR3 has 12 amino acids. V was trimmed by 2 bases and J by 7 bases, leaving 5 bases between them. Germline V gives CDR1 LGHNA, CDR2 YNFKEQ. The CDR3 nucleotides are TGTGCCAGCAGCCAATTAGTCGGGGAGCTGTTTTTT. Protein sequence: CASSQLVGELFF.

This clonotype was observed a single time. The chain employs TRBV20-1 and TRBJ1-5; D possibly corresponds to TRBD1 (5 bases). CDR3 length: 15 amino acids. The germline V gene has CDR1 DFQATT and CDR2 SNEGSKA (reference sequence). Trimming left V 0 bases short and J 5 bases short, with 14 bases between. CDR3 DNA: TGCAGTGCTAGAGATCAGGGTGGCGGTCATCAGCCCCAGCATTTT. Residues: CSARDQGGGHQPQHF.

The chain has TRBV18 and TRBJ1-2; possibly TRBD1 for D (5 bases). Between the trimmed V and J ends, which lost 3 bases and 6 bases, there was a span of 17 bases. The CDR3 extends over 15 amino acids. Germline assignment: CDR1 KGHSH and CDR2 LQKENI. CDR3 nucleotide sequence: TGTGCCAGCTCACCTGAGATGGGGGGTCAGGATGGCTACACCTTC. Translating it yields CASSPEMGGQDGYTF.

The chain links TRBV20-1 to TRBJ2-1, with D unclear. The CDR3 length is 9 residues. Germline assignment: CDR1 DFQATT and CDR2 SNEGSKA (reference sequence). The CDR3 region is CSVENEQFF. The DNA of the CDR3 is TGCAGCGTAGAGAATGAGCAGTTCTTC.

This clonotype was detected a few times. The chain has TRBV24-1 and TRBJ1-5; 8 nucleotides align to TRBD1. V trimming: 2 bases; J trimming: 2 bases; junction bases outside the gene matches: 4. Germline V gene data show CDR1 as KGHDR and CDR2 as SFDVKD. CDR3 size: 16 residues. CDR3 sequence reads: CATSDSDRGGNQPQHF. The CDR3 DNA follows: TGTGCCACCAGTGATTCAGACAGGGGTGGCAATCAGCCCCAGCATTTT.

The V gene is TRBV28, the J gene TRBJ1-6, with D unresolved. Trimming removed 5 bases at V and 7 bases at J, with 12 bases between. Per the germline V gene, CDR1 is MDHEN and CDR2 is SYDVKM. The CDR3 has 14 residues. CDR3 loop: CASSEARINSPLHF. CDR3 DNA sequence: TGTGCCAGCAGTGAAGCAAGGATAAATTCACCCCTCCACTTT. The entire variable domain, with the rest obtained from reference TRBV28 and TRBJ1-6, is as follows: DVKVTQSSRYLVKRTGEKVFLECVQDMDHENMFWYRQDPGLGLRLIYFSYDVKMKEKGDIPEGYSVSREKKERFSLILESASTNQTSMYLCASSEARINSPLHFGNGTRLTVT.

A few counts support this clonotype. The rearrangement uses TRBV9 and TRBJ2-5, with TRBD2 matching over 11 bases. The germline CDR1 and CDR2 sequences are SGDLS and YYNGEE. There are 17 residues in the CDR3. V was pared by 0 bases and J by 1 base, with 5 bases of the junction left unmatched. Here the CDR3 DNA reads TGTGCCAGCAGCGTAGGTCTAGCGGGAGGCTCCCAAGAGACCCAGTACTTC. The encoded protein is CASSVGLAGGSQETQYF.

The V and J genes are TRBV7-9 and TRBJ2-5, with 10 bases identical to TRBD2. CDR1 is SEHNR and CDR2 is FQNEAQ in the germline V gene (reference sequence). The CDR3 sequence is 14 residues long. The V and J ends lost 4 bases and 3 bases, in that order; junction bases with no gene match: 2. This chain's CDR3 is CASSWTSGKETQYF. The CDR3 DNA reads TGTGCCAGCAGCTGGACTAGCGGAAAAGAGACCCAGTACTTC.

This chain connects TRBV2 to TRBJ2-1, with 11 nucleotides matching TRBD2. The V gene end was trimmed by 6 bases and the J gene end by 8 bases; junction bases not matched to a gene: 15. CDR3 length: 17 amino acids. Germline CDR1 is SNHLY and CDR2 is FYNNEI. For the CDR3, the DNA is TGTGCCAGCAGACTAGGACTAGCGGGCTATCGGGTCGATGAGCAGTTCTTC. Amino acid sequence: CASRLGLAGYRVDEQFF.

This clonotype appeared a few times. This sequence joins TRBV20-1 and TRBJ1-6; TRBD1 might be the D (5 bases). The CDR3 runs 14 residues. The V gene lost 6 bases and the J gene lost 5 bases, with 14 bases spanning the gap. Germline CDR1 is DFQATT and CDR2 is SNEGSKA (reference sequence). CDR3 in amino acids: CSAVGGGDNSPLHF. CDR3 sequence (DNA): TGCAGTGCCGTGGGGGGTGGCGATAATTCACCCCTCCACTTT.

The chain combines TRBV7-3 with TRBJ2-1; D perhaps matches TRBD2 (5 bases). The CDR3 covers 13 residues. V was trimmed by 3 bases and J by 7 bases, leaving 10 bases between them. Germline values: CDR1 SGHTA, CDR2 FQGTGA. CDR3 region: CASSFGDSNEQFF. The CDR3 DNA reads TGTGCCAGCAGCTTCGGGGATTCGAATGAGCAGTTCTTC.